The 21 T cell receptor beta chains below come from one sample, sequenced in a study of T cell responses to AZD1222 COVID-19 vaccine. The data were produced by immunoSEQ multiplex PCR, yet TCRdb's version contains in-frame clones alone and is incomplete. Of 90,000 or so clones listed, approximately 89% are singletons. Sample: peripheral blood, taken 28 days after the second AZD1222 dose. Every receptor here comes from an adult who received the AZD1222 COVID-19 vaccine.

This clone has only one observation. This sequence joins TRBV6-5 and TRBJ2-2, with D perhaps matching TRBD1 (5 bases). Germline V lookup: CDR1 MNHEY, CDR2 SVGAGI. V shed 5 bases and J shed 2 bases, with 12 bases lying between them. The CDR3 runs to 15 residues. CDR3 nucleotide sequence: TGTGCCAGCAGTCCAGGGTCCCGAAACACCGGGGAGCTGTTTTTT. This translates into CASSPGSRNTGELFF.

V gene TRBV6-5 combines with J gene TRBJ1-3; D is undetermined. The CDR3 is 14 amino acids. CDR1 and CDR2 (germline): MNHEY, SVGAGI. The V end was cut by 6 bases, the J end by 0 bases, with 9 bases between. The chain's CDR3 is CASRPGSSGNTIYF. The CDR3, as DNA: TGTGCCAGCAGACCCGGGTCCTCTGGAAACACCATATATTTT.

V and J are TRBV7-2 and TRBJ1-4; D is unresolved. Trimming shortened V by 3 bases and J by 0 bases, and 8 bases separated the two germline ends. Germline V lookup: CDR1 SGHTA, CDR2 FQGNSA. This CDR3 contains 15 residues. Written as DNA, the CDR3 is TGTGCCAGCAGCTTTCTTCCAGCAACTAATGAAAAACTGTTTTTT. Translation: CASSFLPATNEKLFF.

J is TRBJ1-2 and V is TRBV7-8; D perhaps matches TRBD1 (5 bases). CDR1 is SGHVS, CDR2 FQNEAQ, per germline. The CDR3 length is 15 residues. V gave up 1 base and J gave up 5 bases, with 14 bases separating them. CDR3 in DNA: TGTGCCAGCAGCTTAGGGGATGAGACAGAGTATGGCTACACCTTC. Translation gives CASSLGDETEYGYTF.

This rearrangement joins TRBV4-3 to TRBJ2-1, with D uncertain. The germline V gene encodes CDR1 LGHNA and CDR2 YSLEER. The ends were cut back, 4 bases at V and 6 bases at J, with 13 bases in the middle. The CDR3 sequence is 14 residues long. The CDR3 nucleotides are TGCGCCAGCAGCCCTGGGTTACTGGGCAATGAGCAGTTCTTC. Translation gives CASSPGLLGNEQFF.

The chain employs TRBV27 and TRBJ1-2, with unresolved D. CDR1 and CDR2 (germline): MNHEY, SMNVEV (reference sequence). V gave up 4 bases and J gave up 8 bases, with 11 bases separating them. The CDR3 has 12 residues. Here the CDR3 DNA reads TGTGCCAGCAGTTCGGATTTAATAGGCTACACCTTC. It yields the protein CASSSDLIGYTF.

V usage is TRBV14 and J usage is TRBJ2-1; D might be TRBD2 (6 bases). Germline CDR1 is SGHDN and CDR2 is FVKESK. V lost 4 bases, J lost 12 bases, and 16 bases lay in between. This CDR3 spans 13 amino acids. This CDR3 is CASSPRDSPRQFF. CDR3 in DNA: TGTGCCAGCAGCCCTCGGGACTCGCCGCGGCAGTTCTTC. The full variable domain, rest sourced from reference TRBV14 and TRBJ2-1, is EAGVTQFPSHSVIEKGQTVTLRCDPISGHDNLYWYRRVMGKEIKFLLHFVKESKQDESGMPNNRFLAERTGGTYSTLKVQPAELEDSGVYFCASSPRDSPRQFFGPGTRLTVL.

The chain employs TRBV6-5 and TRBJ2-3; 9 nucleotides match TRBD2. The CDR3 is made up of 15 amino acids. CDR1 is MNHEY, CDR2 SVGAGI, per germline. Trimming cost V 2 bases and J 7 bases; bases outside gene matches: 7. Here the CDR3 reads CASSYGAGGPYTQYF. The CDR3 nucleotides read TGTGCCAGCAGTTACGGTGCGGGGGGGCCGTATACGCAGTATTTT.

For this clone: Distinct nucleotide sequences in the sample also encode this CDR3. CDR3 DNA sequence: TGCGCCAGCAGCTTGGAAGAGACCCAGTACTTC. This translates into CASSLEETQYF. The chain uses TRBV5-1 and TRBJ2-5; no clear D. CDR3 length: 11 residues. V was pared by 0 bases and J by 3 bases, with 0 bases between. Germline CDR1 reads SGHRS; CDR2 reads YFSETQ.

This sequence joins TRBV6-6 and TRBJ2-5; the D gene is possibly TRBD2 (5 bases). In germline, CDR1 is MNHNY, CDR2 SVGAGI (reference sequence). The V gene lost 6 bases and the J gene lost 5 bases, with 16 bases spanning the gap. The CDR3 runs to 14 residues. The CDR3 DNA is TGTGCCAGCAGGTCCCCGTTCGGGGAGGAGACCCAGTACTTC. As protein: CASRSPFGEETQYF.

The chain is built from TRBV9 and TRBJ2-5; D is possibly TRBD1 (5 bases). Germline CDR1 reads SGDLS; CDR2 reads YYNGEE. Trimming took off 0 bases at V and 5 bases at J, with 20 bases between the two ends. The CDR3 is 17 amino acids. DNA for the CDR3: TGTGCCAGCAGCGTAGGAGTGCGACAGATACCTCTTGAGACCCAGTACTTC. Translated, it gives CASSVGVRQIPLETQYF. The whole variable domain, remainder taken from reference TRBV9 and TRBJ2-5, is DSGVTQTPKHLITATGQRVTLRCSPRSGDLSVYWYQQSLDQGLQFLIQYYNGEERAKGNILERFSAQQFPDLHSELNLSSLELGDSALYFCASSVGVRQIPLETQYFGPGTRLLVL.

This sequence joins TRBV11-2 and TRBJ2-7; 9 bases match TRBD1. Trimming at V came to 2 bases and at J to 2 bases, leaving 7 bases not matched to a gene. Germline CDR1 reads SGHAT; CDR2 reads FQNNGV. This CDR3 contains 16 residues. CDR3 protein: CASSLFGQGSPYEQYV. The CDR3 nucleotides are TGTGCCAGCAGCTTATTCGGACAGGGGAGCCCCTACGAGCAGTACGTC.

The chain couples TRBV6-1 to TRBJ2-3, with 9 bases identical to TRBD2. V was pared by 4 bases and J by 2 bases, with 10 bases of the junction left unmatched. The germline V gene has CDR1 MNHNS and CDR2 SASEGT. This CDR3 is 17 amino acids long. The CDR3 loop is CASSVQRGASHTDTQYF. The CDR3 DNA is TGTGCCAGCAGTGTCCAGCGGGGGGCCTCCCACACAGATACGCAGTATTTT.

V gene TRBV7-9 combines with J gene TRBJ1-2, with 7 bases lining up with TRBD1. Trimming at V came to 2 bases and at J to 0 bases, leaving 3 bases not matched to a gene. This CDR3 comprises 15 residues. CDR1 and CDR2 from the germline V gene are SEHNR and FQNEAQ (reference sequence). The CDR3 region has the DNA TGTGCCAGCAGCTTACGTGGACAGGCTAACTATGGCTACACCTTC. This gives the protein CASSLRGQANYGYTF.

The chain links TRBV10-3 to TRBJ1-1, with D unclear. The CDR3 loop spans 11 amino acids. V was shortened by 9 bases and J by 1 base, with 6 bases between the two germline ends. Germline-derived CDR1 and CDR2 are ENHRY and SYGVKD. The DNA of the CDR3 is TGTGCCATAGGGAGGAACACTGAAGCTTTCTTT. It yields the protein CAIGRNTEAFF.

This chain links TRBV19 with TRBJ1-1; possibly TRBD1 for D (6 bases). The CDR3 spans 14 residues. Trimming removed 8 bases from V and 1 base from J, with 14 bases in between. Per germline, CDR1 LNHDA and CDR2 SQIVND (reference sequence). As DNA, the CDR3 is TGTGCCAGTTCGACTTGGGGGCCGAACACTGAAGCTTTCTTT. Translation: CASSTWGPNTEAFF.

Remarks on this clone: Within the sample, other DNA sequences also encode this same CDR3. The chain recombines TRBV6-2 or TRBV6-3 with TRBJ2-3; TRBD2 might be the D (5 bases). V lost 5 bases to trimming and J lost 6 bases, with 6 bases between them. The CDR3 totals 11 residues. From germline, CDR1 is MNHEY and CDR2 SVGEGT. CDR3 coding DNA: TGTGCCAGCAGTCCGGGGGATACGCAGTATTTT. Its translation: CASSPGDTQYF.

The J gene is TRBJ1-2, the V gene TRBV5-6; 9 positions match TRBD1. Germline-derived CDR1 and CDR2 are SGHDT and YYEEEE. Trimming at V came to 2 bases and at J to 5 bases, leaving 4 bases not matched to a gene. The CDR3 spans 14 residues. In nucleotides, the CDR3 is TGTGCCAGCAGCTTATCCGGGACAGGGTATGGCTACACCTTC. Translation gives CASSLSGTGYGYTF.

The rearrangement links TRBV27 to TRBJ1-3, with D unclear. V was trimmed by 2 bases and J by 2 bases, leaving 7 bases between them. CDR1 and CDR2 from the germline V gene are MNHEY and SMNVEV (reference sequence). The CDR3 length is 14 residues. CDR3 nucleotides: TGTGCCAGCAGTTTACGAGGGCCTGGAAACACCATATATTTT. Amino acid sequence: CASSLRGPGNTIYF.

The CDR3 nucleotides are TGTGCCAGCGGTGACAGGGTAGGGGACACTGAAGCTTTCTTT. This sequence encodes CASGDRVGDTEAFF. The chain recombines TRBV7-9 with TRBJ1-1; TRBD1 agrees at 7 bases. Germline lookup yields CDR1 SEHNR and CDR2 FQNEAQ (reference sequence). The CDR3 loop spans 14 amino acids. The trim removed 8 bases at V and 3 bases at J, leaving 9 bases unmatched. The complete variable domain, with remaining parts taken from reference TRBV7-9 and TRBJ1-1, reads DTGVSQNPRHKITKRGQNVTFRCDPISEHNRLYWYRQTLGQGPEFLTYFQNEAQLEKSRLLSDRFSAERPKGSFSTLEIQRTEQGDSAMYLCASGDRVGDTEAFFGQGTRLTVV.

The V and J genes are TRBV24-1 and TRBJ2-7, with D possibly being TRBD1 (6 bases). Trimming cost V 10 bases and J 5 bases, with 17 bases left between them. This CDR3 has 13 amino acids. Germline V gene data show CDR1 as KGHDR and CDR2 as SFDVKD. The CDR3 sequence is CATRGAGAHEQYF. The CDR3 DNA is TGTGCCACAAGGGGAGCAGGGGCCCACGAGCAGTACTTC.